The 24 T cell receptor beta chains presented below share a single source sample, sequenced in a study of cytomegalovirus exposure and HLA in healthy donors (dated by TCRdb to the late 2010s). The library was prepared using the immunoSEQ multiplex PCR assay. For the multiplex PCR, a mixture combining 60 forward primers for TCR Vbeta segments and 13 reverse primers for TCR Jbeta segments was used. Entries here come from immuneACCESS through TCRdb and include only in-frame sequences with V and J called. Some clones fail to appear in such tables; in the studies checked, an unresolved V gene covers under half of the shortfall, and the cause of the remainder is unknown. This specimen's table enumerates roughly 110,000 clones. The leading ten clones occupy 3.5% to 4.5% of the sample. Sequencing was carried out using PBMCs. Receptors were obtained from a man aged 25 to 40 in good health and CMV-seronegative.

The chain is built from TRBV11-2 and TRBJ2-7, with a possible D match to TRBD1 (6 bases). The CDR3 is 15 residues long. Between the trimmed V and J ends, which lost 3 bases and 4 bases, there was a span of 16 bases. Per germline, CDR1 SGHAT and CDR2 FQNNGV. DNA for the CDR3: TGTGCCAGCAGCTTGCTGCCGGGACAAACTTACGAGCAGTACTTC. Protein: CASSLLPGQTYEQYF.

The chain uses TRBV29-1 and TRBJ1-1, with D possibly TRBD1 on 5 matching bases. The CDR3 length is 13 residues. V was cut by 0 bases and J by 9 bases, with 14 bases left in between. CDR1 and CDR2 from the germline V gene are SQVTM and ANQGSEA. The CDR3 DNA follows: TGCAGCGTTGAAGAAGTGAATCAGGGAAAAGCTTTCTTT. Its protein product is CSVEEVNQGKAFF.

The V gene is TRBV25-1, the J gene TRBJ2-5; TRBD2 might be the D (7 bases). CDR1 is MGHDK and CDR2 is SYGVNS in the germline V gene. V gave up 7 bases and J gave up 11 bases, with 26 bases separating them. The CDR3 has 15 residues. DNA of the CDR3: TGTGCCAGCACCGACTCTAGGGGGGGCCCCGGGGAGCAGTACTTC. It yields the protein CASTDSRGGPGEQYF. Based on the CDR3 plus reference TRBV25-1 and TRBJ2-5, the full variable domain is EADIYQTPRYLVIGTGKKITLECSQTMGHDKMYWYQQDPGMELHLIHYSYGVNSTEKGDLSSESTVSRIRTEHFPLTLESARPSHTSQYLCASTDSRGGPGEQYFGPGTRLLVL.

The CDR3 DNA follows: TGTGCCAGCGGGACCGGGACAGGACAAGAGACCCAGTACTTC. Translation: CASGTGTGQETQYF. This sequence joins TRBV2 and TRBJ2-5; 8 bases fit TRBD1. Germline CDR1 is SNHLY and CDR2 is FYNNEI. The V and J ends lost 8 bases and 2 bases, in that order; junction bases with no gene match: 7. The CDR3 has 14 amino acids.

The CDR3 DNA sequence: TGTGCCAGCAGCTTATGGGACAGGGAAGGCTACACCTTC. Residues: CASSLWDREGYTF. The rearrangement joins TRBV11-2 to TRBJ1-2; 9 bases match TRBD1. Unmatched junction bases numbered 3, after V lost 2 bases and J lost 8 bases. CDR1 is SGHAT, CDR2 FQNNGV, per germline. This CDR3 region has 13 residues. Full variable domain (missing parts from reference TRBV11-2 and TRBJ1-2): EAGVAQSPRYKIIEKRQSVAFWCNPISGHATLYWYQQILGQGPKLLIQFQNNGVVDDSQLPKDRFSAERLKGVDSTLKIQPAKLEDSAVYLCASSLWDREGYTFGSGTRLTVV.

The gene calls are TRBV5-1 and TRBJ1-6; D possibly corresponds to TRBD1 (6 bases). The CDR3 runs to 16 residues. Per germline, CDR1 SGHRS and CDR2 YFSETQ. V was pared by 3 bases and J by 7 bases, with 17 bases between. The CDR3 DNA is TGCGCCAGCAGCTCGGACCAGGGGCCGGGGAATTCACCCCTCCACTTT. As protein: CASSSDQGPGNSPLHF. The whole variable domain, remainder taken from reference TRBV5-1 and TRBJ1-6, is KAGVTQTPRYLIKTRGQQVTLSCSPISGHRSVSWYQQTPGQGLQFLFEYFSETQRNKGNFPGRFSGRQFSNSRSEMNVSTLELGDSALYLCASSSDQGPGNSPLHFGNGTRLTVT.

The gene calls are TRBV28 and TRBJ1-2, with TRBD1 as a possible D gene (5 bases). V lost 5 bases to trimming and J lost 2 bases, with 9 bases between them. This CDR3 has 13 residues. Germline CDR1 reads MDHEN; CDR2 reads SYDVKM. CDR3 DNA: TGTGCCAGCAGTGGGGCCTTAAACTATGGCTACACCTTC. Translation: CASSGALNYGYTF.

This chain uses TRBV5-1 with TRBJ2-3; 8 bases map to TRBD2. The V segment lost 0 bases and the J segment 2 bases; nucleotides outside the gene matches: 5. The CDR3 sequence is 16 residues long. CDR1 SGHRS and CDR2 YFSETQ come from the germline V gene. The CDR3, as DNA: TGCGCCAGCAGCTTGGGAGCGGGGGCCACCACAGATACGCAGTATTTT. This sequence encodes CASSLGAGATTDTQYF.

This clone is labeled medium-sized (0.01 to 0.1%) based on frequency. This specimen includes other DNA sequences encoding the same CDR3. The chain carries TRBV4-1 and TRBJ2-7, with 8 bases lining up with TRBD1. CDR3 length: 15 residues. Per the germline V gene, CDR1 is MGHRA and CDR2 is YSYEKL. V was pared by 3 bases and J by 3 bases, with 7 bases of the junction left unmatched. The CDR3 DNA reads TGCGCCAGCAGCCACGGACAGGGTGAGGGCTACGAGCAGTACTTC. Amino acid sequence: CASSHGQGEGYEQYF.

The V and J genes are TRBV28 and TRBJ2-1; 10 bases line up with TRBD2. Germline V gives CDR1 MDHEN, CDR2 SYDVKM. The trim removed 8 bases at V and 9 bases at J, leaving 13 bases unmatched. The length of the CDR3 is 15 residues. CDR3 DNA sequence: TGTGCCAGCGGTGGGGGAGCGGGGGGGCGGAGTGAGCAGTTCTTC. Translating gives CASGGGAGGRSEQFF.

The chain's CDR3 is CASSATSGIQETQYF. The CDR3 region has the DNA TGTGCCAGCAGCGCGACTAGCGGGATCCAAGAGACCCAGTACTTC. This chain connects TRBV5-6 to TRBJ2-5; TRBD2 agrees at 11 bases. This CDR3 has 15 residues. The trim removed 4 bases at V and 1 base at J, leaving 3 bases unmatched. The germline V gene has CDR1 SGHDT and CDR2 YYEEEE.

The chain carries TRBV21-1 and TRBJ1-1; TRBD1 is taken as the D call from the table, unchecked against the DNA. TRBV21-1 is noted as a pseudogene. The CDR3 is 12 amino acids. This chain's CDR3 is CASSQDGTEAFF. CDR3 nucleotide sequence: TGTGCCAGCAGCCAGGATGGCACTGAAGCTTTCTTT.

The chain is built from TRBV28 and TRBJ1-5; D is uncertain. In germline, CDR1 is MDHEN, CDR2 SYDVKM. The CDR3 extends over 15 amino acids. V lost 6 bases and J 5 bases, leaving 17 bases between the germline ends. The CDR3 region is CASSRRWEAYQPQHF. DNA of the CDR3: TGTGCCAGCAGCCGCCGGTGGGAGGCCTATCAGCCCCAGCATTTT.

The V gene is TRBV6-5, the J gene TRBJ2-1, with TRBD2 as a possible D gene (6 bases). With 3 bases removed from V and 5 bases from J, the gap between germline ends came to 14 bases. The CDR3 is 15 amino acids. CDR1 and CDR2 from the germline V gene are MNHEY and SVGAGI. This CDR3 is CASSYSSEGHNEQFF. DNA for the CDR3: TGTGCCAGCAGTTATTCTAGCGAAGGTCACAATGAGCAGTTCTTC.

The chain combines TRBV5-6 with TRBJ2-5; D possibly corresponds to TRBD1 (5 bases). The CDR3 sequence is 16 residues long. The germline V gene has CDR1 SGHDT and CDR2 YYEEEE. V lost 3 bases and J lost 1, with 16 bases in between. CDR3 nucleotides: TGTGCCAGCAGCTCCTTTACCGACAGCCTCCAAGAGACCCAGTACTTC. Amino acid sequence: CASSSFTDSLQETQYF.

The chain couples TRBV29-1 to TRBJ1-2; maybe TRBD1 (6 bases). The length of the CDR3 is 16 residues. V lost 4 bases and J 4 bases, leaving 22 bases between the germline ends. CDR1 and CDR2 (germline): SQVTM, ANQGSEA. The CDR3 DNA sequence: TGCAGCGTTGTCACAGGGTATACGCCCCTGGGCTATGGCTACACCTTC. Its translation: CSVVTGYTPLGYGYTF.

The chain recombines TRBV19 with TRBJ1-1, with 7 bases identical to TRBD1. Germline CDR1 is LNHDA and CDR2 is SQIVND (reference sequence). V lost 5 bases, J lost 7 bases, and 4 bases stayed unmatched. The CDR3 is made up of 12 amino acids. The CDR3 region has the DNA TGTGCCAGTAGTCCCAGGGACAGTGAAGCTTTCTTT. It specifies CASSPRDSEAFF.

The rearrangement links TRBV19 to TRBJ1-2; TRBD1 aligns across 7 bases. The CDR3 is 13 residues long. V trimming: 8 bases; J trimming: 4 bases; junction bases outside the gene matches: 7. Germline CDR1 is LNHDA and CDR2 is SQIVND (reference sequence). CDR3 nucleotides: TGTGCCAGTCGACACAGGGGAGTCTATGGCTACACCTTC. Its protein product is CASRHRGVYGYTF.

The chain uses TRBV9 and TRBJ2-5; TRBD1 might be the D (6 bases). Germline CDR1 reads SGDLS; CDR2 reads YYNGEE. V dropped 0 bases and J dropped 5 bases, with 17 bases sitting between them. The CDR3 contains 16 residues. The CDR3 spells CASSVATGQGQETQYF. The CDR3 DNA reads as TGTGCCAGCAGCGTAGCTACGGGGCAGGGGCAGGAGACCCAGTACTTC.

This chain links TRBV6-1 with TRBJ1-3; D gene unclear. CDR3 length: 17 residues. V lost 2 bases and J 1 base, leaving 15 bases between the germline ends. The germline V gene encodes CDR1 MNHNS and CDR2 SASEGT. The CDR3 protein is CASSEIPGWQSGNTIYF. As DNA, the CDR3 is TGTGCCAGCAGTGAAATTCCAGGTTGGCAGTCTGGAAACACCATATATTTT.

A remark on this clone: The sample carries other DNA sequences with the same CDR3. The chain recombines TRBV29-1 with TRBJ2-7; the D gene is possibly TRBD1 (5 bases). Germline values: CDR1 SQVTM, CDR2 ANQGSEA. The length of the CDR3 is 11 residues. The V gene lost 4 bases and the J gene lost 1 base, with 5 bases spanning the gap. As DNA, the CDR3 is TGCAGCGTTGGACAGTCCTACGAGCAGTACTTC. It yields the protein CSVGQSYEQYF.

The chain uses TRBV5-5 and TRBJ2-7; 8 bases are a match to TRBD2. There are 15 residues in the CDR3. V trimming: 5 bases; J trimming: 7 bases; junction bases outside the gene matches: 14. Germline values: CDR1 SGHKS, CDR2 YYEKEE (reference sequence). The DNA of the CDR3 is TGTGCCAGCAGTAAGACGGGGGGGCGGGTAAATGAGCAGTACTTC. This codes for CASSKTGGRVNEQYF.

This chain connects TRBV19 to TRBJ1-6; D may be TRBD1 (6 bases). The germline V and J ends were trimmed by 6 bases and 6 bases, with 9 bases remaining between them. CDR3 size: 13 residues. CDR1 LNHDA and CDR2 SQIVND come from the germline V gene (reference sequence). Written as DNA, the CDR3 is TGTGCCAGTAGGACGGACAGTAATTCACCCCTCCACTTT. Its translation is CASRTDSNSPLHF.

V gene TRBV27 combines with J gene TRBJ2-7, with 9 bases identical to TRBD2. In germline, CDR1 is MNHEY, CDR2 SMNVEV (reference sequence). CDR3 length: 17 amino acids. Trimming at V came to 2 bases and at J to 3 bases, leaving 11 bases not matched to a gene. The CDR3 coding sequence is TGTGCCAGCAGTTTAGACGGAGCGGGGGGCCGGTTCTACGAGCAGTACTTC. It encodes CASSLDGAGGRFYEQYF.